The present entry profiles one T cell receptor beta chain with its context. Antigen unknown. This record comes from a study of cytomegalovirus exposure and HLA in healthy donors. Study-level findings and limits: It was likely that a cluster of highly shared sequence variants was a sequencing artifact.

The PCR employed 60 Vbeta primers together with 13 Jbeta primers. Repertoires were generated with immunoSEQ multiplex PCR, while TCRdb's copy carries only in-frame clones and drops some. This table lists about 74,000 clones. The V and J ends lost 7 bases and 0 bases respectively, with 18 bases between them. The germline V gene has CDR1 LNHDA and CDR2 SQIVND (reference sequence). The CDR3 is 16 amino acids. Sequencing was carried out using PBMCs. The chain employs TRBV19 and TRBJ1-1, with a weak D call TRBD1 (6 bases). This sequence originates from a female donor in good health and CMV-seropositive. CDR3 in DNA: TGTGCCAGTACACCCGGGGGGGCCTGGATGAACACTGAAGCTTTCTTT. Translated, it gives CASTPGGAWMNTEAFF. Using reference TRBV19 and TRBJ1-1 for the parts outside the CDR3, the full variable domain is DGGITQSPKYLFRKEGQNVTLSCEQNLNHDAMYWYRQDPGQGLRLIYYSQIVNDFQKGDIAEGYSVSREKKESFPLTVTSAQKNPTAFYLCASTPGGAWMNTEAFFGQGTRLTVV.